This entry lists 28 T cell receptor beta chains sequenced from one sample in a study of blood T cell repertoires in COVID-19. Method: immunoSEQ multiplex PCR; TCRdb's copy keeps in-frame clones and lacks some. The sample holds about 280,000 clones; roughly 90% are singletons and the top ten take under 15%. Sequencing was performed on peripheral blood. The origin of the receptors is a woman in her seventies with COVID-19, enrolled during active disease.

In DNA, the CDR3 is TGTGCCAGCAGCCCCCCCACAGCCCGTACGCAGTATTTT. It codes for CASSPPTARTQYF. V gene TRBV7-9 combines with J gene TRBJ2-3; D gene uncertain. CDR1 is SEHNR, CDR2 FQNEAQ, per germline (reference sequence). With 5 bases removed from V and 8 bases from J, the gap between germline ends came to 14 bases. The CDR3 runs 13 residues.

The chain joins TRBV11-2 to TRBJ2-7; 7 bases line up with TRBD2. Germline loops: CDR1 SGHAT, CDR2 FQNNGV. Trimming cost V 5 bases and J 3 bases; bases outside gene matches: 7. CDR3 length equals 14 residues. CDR3 nucleotides: TGTGCCAGCAGCCTTTTTTGGGGGGGCTACGAGCAGTACTTC. Its translation: CASSLFWGGYEQYF.

The gene calls are TRBV23-1 and TRBJ2-7, with D maybe TRBD1 (5 bases). TRBV23-1 is known as an ORF, though its function is uncertain. The germline V and J ends were trimmed by 4 bases and 5 bases, with 24 bases remaining between them. The CDR3 sequence is 17 residues long. CDR3 DNA sequence: TGCGCCAGCAGTCCCCCCCCGCCAGGGCACCCGTCGGACGAGCAGTACTTC. This gives the protein CASSPPPPGHPSDEQYF.

The genes are TRBV12-3 or TRBV12-4 and TRBJ1-1; a weak D match, TRBD1 (5 bases). V was pared by 6 bases and J by 5 bases, with 13 bases between. The CDR3 has 13 residues. The CDR3 bases are TGTGCCAGCAGCCTCTTTGGGACTACTGAAGCTTTCTTT. Protein product: CASSLFGTTEAFF.

The chain combines TRBV7-9 with TRBJ1-1, with a weak D call TRBD1 (6 bases). The V gene lost 3 bases and the J gene lost 4 bases, with 12 bases spanning the gap. Germline V gene sequence: CDR1 SEHNR, CDR2 FQNEAQ (reference sequence). The CDR3 runs to 14 residues. DNA of the CDR3: TGTGCCAGCAGCTTTAGTATAGGGGGCACTGAAGCTTTCTTT. Encoded protein: CASSFSIGGTEAFF.

The rearrangement uses TRBV7-8 and TRBJ1-1; D is unresolved. This CDR3 has 16 amino acids. Germline V CDR1 and CDR2: SGHVS, FQNEAQ. V was pared by 0 bases and J by 6 bases, with 17 bases between. The CDR3 spells CASSLAEFMSRPEAFF. In DNA, the CDR3 is TGTGCCAGCAGCTTAGCCGAGTTTATGAGTCGCCCTGAAGCTTTCTTT. Supplemented by reference TRBV7-8 and TRBJ1-1, the full variable domain reads GAGVSQSPRYKVAKRGQDVALRCDPISGHVSLFWYQQALGQGPEFLTYFQNEAQLDKSGLPSDRFFAERPEGSVSTLKIQRTQQEDSAVYLCASSLAEFMSRPEAFFGQGTRLTVV.

This clone appeared once. The chain combines TRBV11-2 with TRBJ1-1; D gene unclear. The V end was cut by 3 bases, the J end by 0 bases, with 14 bases between. This CDR3 has 16 amino acids. Germline CDR1 and CDR2: SGHAT and FQNNGV. The DNA of the CDR3 is TGTGCCAGCAGCTTCAGACCGACGGAGTTGAACACTGAAGCTTTCTTT. The encoded protein is CASSFRPTELNTEAFF.

The chain recombines TRBV30 with TRBJ1-4; 10 bases line up with TRBD1. From germline, CDR1 is GTSNPN and CDR2 SVGIG (reference sequence). V shed 2 bases and J 7 bases; nucleotides not matched to a gene: 4. The CDR3 totals 14 residues. CDR3 residues: CAWSRQGASEKLFF. DNA of the CDR3: TGTGCCTGGAGTCGACAGGGGGCTAGTGAAAAACTGTTTTTT.

This clone came up once. The chain couples TRBV4-3 to TRBJ2-1; 11 nucleotides agree with TRBD2. The CDR3 sequence is 15 residues long. Germline loops: CDR1 LGHNA, CDR2 YSLEER. J gave up 10 bases and V 4 bases, and 9 bases lay outside the gene matches. CDR3 loop: CASSRGTSGGEEQFF. The CDR3 DNA reads as TGCGCCAGCAGCCGGGGTACTAGCGGGGGAGAAGAGCAGTTCTTC.

J is TRBJ2-3 and V is TRBV2; TRBD2 is a possible D gene (7 bases). The V end lost 0 bases, the J end lost 5 bases, and 9 bases lay between the germline ends. CDR3 length: 14 residues. Per the germline V gene, CDR1 is SNHLY and CDR2 is FYNNEI. The chain's CDR3 is CASSEAGGRDTQYF. For the CDR3, the DNA is TGTGCCAGCAGTGAAGCGGGGGGGCGAGATACGCAGTATTTT. Variable domain in full (rest from reference TRBV2 and TRBJ2-3): EPEVTQTPSHQVTQMGQEVILRCVPISNHLYFYWYRQILGQKVEFLVSFYNNEISEKSEIFDDQFSVERPDGSNFTLKIRSTKLEDSAMYFCASSEAGGRDTQYFGPGTRLTVL.

The V and J genes are TRBV21-1 and TRBJ2-4; TRBD2 reflects the table's D call only, with no check against the DNA. TRBV21-1 is deemed a pseudogene. This CDR3 contains 17 residues. CDR3 residues: CASSKEGDSGNKNIQYF. The CDR3 DNA sequence: TGTGCCAGCAGCAAAGAGGGCGACTCGGGGAACAAAAACATTCAGTACTTC.

This clone has only one observation. V and J are TRBV7-2 and TRBJ2-1, with TRBD2 matching 8 bases. The CDR3 loop spans 15 amino acids. J was trimmed by 7 bases and V by 3 bases; bases with no gene match: 8. Looked up from germline, CDR1 is SGHTA and CDR2 is FQGNSA. In DNA, the CDR3 is TGTGCCAGCAGCTTGTTTCGGGGGGGCGCGAATGAGCAGTTCTTC. Its protein product is CASSLFRGGANEQFF.

This clone showed up just once. This CDR3 reads CASSQGVGLNTEAFF. In nucleotides, the CDR3 is TGCGCCAGCAGCCAAGGTGTCGGTTTGAACACTGAAGCTTTCTTT. The chain uses TRBV4-3 and TRBJ1-1; D is unclear. The ends were cut back, 1 base at V and 0 bases at J, with 9 bases in the middle. Germline V gene lookup returns CDR1 LGHNA and CDR2 YSLEER. The CDR3 sequence is 15 residues long.

On this clone: The same CDR3 can be traced to other DNA sequences in this sample. V and J are TRBV24-1 and TRBJ2-3, with D unresolved. Looked up from germline, CDR1 is KGHDR and CDR2 is SFDVKD. This CDR3 has 14 residues. V was cut by 4 bases and J by 1 base, with 8 bases left in between. CDR3 in DNA: TGTGCCACCAGTGACTCAACAGGCACAGATACGCAGTATTTT. Residues: CATSDSTGTDTQYF.

The CDR3 sequence: CASSPQRGAGTDNEQFF. The CDR3 nucleotides are TGTGCCAGCAGCCCCCAAAGGGGAGCGGGGACCGACAATGAGCAGTTCTTC. This sequence joins TRBV9 and TRBJ2-1, with TRBD2 matching over 7 bases. Trimming removed 4 bases from V and 5 bases from J; junction bases left unmatched: 15. The CDR3 sequence is 17 residues long. Germline V gives CDR1 SGDLS, CDR2 YYNGEE.

CDR3 in amino acids: CASSTNEFTGELFF. Here the CDR3 DNA reads TGTGCCAGCAGCACTAATGAGTTCACCGGGGAGCTGTTTTTT. The chain joins TRBV7-9 to TRBJ2-2; no definite D call. The V end was cut by 5 bases, the J end by 4 bases, with 11 bases between. Germline lookup yields CDR1 SEHNR and CDR2 FQNEAQ (reference sequence). This CDR3 is 14 amino acids long. Variable domain in full (rest from reference TRBV7-9 and TRBJ2-2): DTGVSQNPRHKITKRGQNVTFRCDPISEHNRLYWYRQTLGQGPEFLTYFQNEAQLEKSRLLSDRFSAERPKGSFSTLEIQRTEQGDSAMYLCASSTNEFTGELFFGEGSRLTVL.

The V and J genes are TRBV4-1 and TRBJ2-7, with TRBD2 matching over 7 bases. Trimming took 3 bases from V and 6 from J; bases not matched to a gene: 8. CDR1 is MGHRA, CDR2 YSYEKL, per germline. CDR3 length: 14 amino acids. CDR3 amino acids: CASSHPTGGSEQYF. CDR3 coding DNA: TGCGCCAGCAGCCATCCAACGGGGGGATCCGAGCAGTACTTC.

V is TRBV5-1 and J is TRBJ2-7; TRBD2 might be the D (6 bases). CDR1 SGHRS and CDR2 YFSETQ come from the germline V gene. CDR3 length: 14 residues. With 5 bases removed from V and 4 bases from J, the gap between germline ends came to 16 bases. The CDR3: CASSPAGYAYEQYF. CDR3 coding DNA: TGCGCCAGCAGTCCCGCGGGATATGCGTACGAGCAGTACTTC.

The chain employs TRBV21-1 and TRBJ2-4; the D call TRBD2 from the table was never checked on the DNA. TRBV21-1 is deemed a pseudogene. CDR3 length: 14 residues. The CDR3 spells CASSKSGGPNIQYF. The CDR3, as DNA: TGTGCCAGCAGCAAAAGTGGCGGCCCAAACATTCAGTACTTC.

This clone was observed a few times. The V and J genes are TRBV18 and TRBJ2-5; a possible D gene is TRBD2 (6 bases). CDR1 and CDR2 (germline): KGHSH, LQKENI. The length of the CDR3 is 13 residues. Trimming took 1 base from V and 3 from J, leaving 6 bases between them. The CDR3 bases are TGTGCCAGCTCACCACGGGGGGAAGAGACCCAGTACTTC. This translates into CASSPRGEETQYF. The entire variable domain, with the rest obtained from reference TRBV18 and TRBJ2-5, is as follows: NAGVMQNPRHLVRRRGQEARLRCSPMKGHSHVYWYRQLPEEGLKFMVYLQKENIIDESGMPKERFSAEFPKEGPSILRIQQVVRGDSAAYFCASSPRGEETQYFGPGTRLLVL.

The chain combines TRBV19 with TRBJ2-5; tentative D call: TRBD1 (6 bases). Trimming pared 4 bases from V and 5 bases from J, leaving 14 bases between. CDR1 is LNHDA and CDR2 is SQIVND in the germline V gene (reference sequence). The CDR3 runs 14 residues. CDR3 region: CASSTVAGDETQYF. In DNA form, the CDR3 reads TGTGCCAGTAGTACGGTGGCAGGGGACGAGACCCAGTACTTC. Complete variable domain (other parts from reference TRBV19 and TRBJ2-5): DGGITQSPKYLFRKEGQNVTLSCEQNLNHDAMYWYRQDPGQGLRLIYYSQIVNDFQKGDIAEGYSVSREKKESFPLTVTSAQKNPTAFYLCASSTVAGDETQYFGPGTRLLVL.

The rearrangement links TRBV10-1 to TRBJ2-3; D is possibly TRBD2 (6 bases). The germline V gene encodes CDR1 WNHNN and CDR2 SYGVQD (reference sequence). V lost 0 bases and J lost 10, with 11 bases in between. The CDR3 is 13 residues long. This CDR3 reads CASSESWWGAQYF. The CDR3 DNA is TGCGCCAGCAGTGAGTCTTGGTGGGGGGCGCAGTATTTT.

The rearrangement uses TRBV11-2 and TRBJ2-5; D possibly corresponds to TRBD2 (6 bases). The CDR3 is 13 amino acids. In germline, CDR1 is SGHAT, CDR2 FQNNGV. Deletions cut 4 bases from V and 1 base from J, with 7 bases between. The CDR3 DNA sequence: TGTGCCAGCAGCTCGGGACTCCAAGAGACCCAGTACTTC. This translates into CASSSGLQETQYF.

V gene TRBV27 combines with J gene TRBJ1-1; D unresolved. This CDR3 spans 13 amino acids. Trimming stripped 3 bases from V and 4 bases from J, with 9 bases between. The germline V gene has CDR1 MNHEY and CDR2 SMNVEV (reference sequence). The CDR3 loop reads CASSFRHGTEAFF. In DNA, the CDR3 is TGTGCCAGCAGTTTTAGACACGGCACTGAAGCTTTCTTT.

The chain uses TRBV13 and TRBJ1-1, with 8 bases aligning to TRBD1. V lost 2 bases and J lost 4; bases outside the gene matches: 0. The CDR3 extends over 13 amino acids. The V gene's germline CDR1 is PRHDT and CDR2 FYEKMQ (reference sequence). Written as DNA, the CDR3 is TGTGCCAGCAGCTTACAGGGGGCCACTGAAGCTTTCTTT. This sequence encodes CASSLQGATEAFF.

This sequence joins TRBV15 and TRBJ1-2; D perhaps matches TRBD1 (6 bases). V lost 0 bases and J lost 4, with 12 bases in between. There are 15 residues in the CDR3. The germline V gene has CDR1 LNHNV and CDR2 YYDKDF (reference sequence). This CDR3 is CATSRDGEGVYGYTF. DNA for the CDR3: TGTGCCACCAGCAGAGATGGTGAGGGGGTCTATGGCTACACCTTC.

This clone was detected only once. The chain carries TRBV23-1 and TRBJ1-5; 11 positions match TRBD1. TRBV23-1 is an open reading frame whose function is uncertain. This CDR3 has 16 amino acids. After removal of 9 bases from V and 6 bases from J, the junction contained 13 bases not matched to a gene. CDR3 nucleotide sequence: TGCGCCAGGGGTACTCCTGGCGGGACAGGGGGTCAGCCCCAGCATTTT. This gives the protein CARGTPGGTGGQPQHF.

The chain uses TRBV5-1 and TRBJ2-7, with TRBD2 matching 8 bases. The CDR3 is 14 amino acids. Germline CDR1 and CDR2: SGHRS and YFSETQ. Unmatched junction bases numbered 5, after V lost 5 bases and J lost 1 base. CDR3 protein: CASRPPGGSYEQYF. In DNA form, the CDR3 reads TGCGCCAGCAGACCTCCGGGGGGGTCCTACGAGCAGTACTTC.